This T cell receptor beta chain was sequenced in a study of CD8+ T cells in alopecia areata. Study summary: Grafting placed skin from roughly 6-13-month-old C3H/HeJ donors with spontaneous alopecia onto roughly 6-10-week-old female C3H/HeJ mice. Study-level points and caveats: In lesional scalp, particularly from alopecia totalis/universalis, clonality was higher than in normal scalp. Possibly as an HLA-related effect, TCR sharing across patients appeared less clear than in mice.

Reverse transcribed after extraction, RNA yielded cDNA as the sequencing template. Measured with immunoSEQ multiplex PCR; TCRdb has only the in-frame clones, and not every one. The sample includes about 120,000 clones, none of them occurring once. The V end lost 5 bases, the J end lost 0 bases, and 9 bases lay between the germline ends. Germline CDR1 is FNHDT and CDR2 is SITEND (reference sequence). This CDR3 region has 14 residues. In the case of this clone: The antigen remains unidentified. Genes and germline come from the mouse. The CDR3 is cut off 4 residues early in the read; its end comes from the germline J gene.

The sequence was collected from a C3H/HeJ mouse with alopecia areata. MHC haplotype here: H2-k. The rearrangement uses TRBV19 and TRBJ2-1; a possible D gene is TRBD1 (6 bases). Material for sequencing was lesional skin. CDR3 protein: CASRLDSNYAEQFF. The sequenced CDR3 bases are TGTGCCAGCAGACTGGACAGTAACTATGCT.